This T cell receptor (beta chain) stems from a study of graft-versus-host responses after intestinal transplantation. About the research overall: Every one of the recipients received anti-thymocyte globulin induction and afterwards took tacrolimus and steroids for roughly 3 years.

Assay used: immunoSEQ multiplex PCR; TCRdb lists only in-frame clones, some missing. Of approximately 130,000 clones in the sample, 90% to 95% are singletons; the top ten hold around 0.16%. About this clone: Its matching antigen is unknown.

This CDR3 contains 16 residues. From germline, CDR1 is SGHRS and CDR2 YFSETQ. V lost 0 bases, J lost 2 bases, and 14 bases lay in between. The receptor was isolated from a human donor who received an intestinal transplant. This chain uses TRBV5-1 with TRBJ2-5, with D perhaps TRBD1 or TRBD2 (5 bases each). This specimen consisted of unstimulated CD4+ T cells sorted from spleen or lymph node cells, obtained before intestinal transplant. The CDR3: CASSLGGAQRQETQYF. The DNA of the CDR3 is TGCGCCAGCAGCTTGGGAGGGGCGCAGAGGCAAGAGACCCAGTACTTC. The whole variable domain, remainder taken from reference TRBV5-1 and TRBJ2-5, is KAGVTQTPRYLIKTRGQQVTLSCSPISGHRSVSWYQQTPGQGLQFLFEYFSETQRNKGNFPGRFSGRQFSNSRSEMNVSTLELGDSALYLCASSLGGAQRQETQYFGPGTRLLVL.